The 20 T cell receptor beta chains given below trace back to one sample, sequenced in a study of CD4 and CD8 cells across lung adenocarcinoma regions. In TCRdb, the PCR reads were re-called with MiXCR into one record per CDR3 protein. The sample has more than 6,500 distinct CDR3 sequences; approximately 49% are singletons. The sample consisted of CD8+ T cells from the center of a lung tumor. Source of these receptors: a male donor with lung adenocarcinoma. The CD4 and CD8 labels of this study may be unreliable.

Turning to this clonotype: The junction shows a germline mismatch at one end, possibly a read error. The V call is TRBV6-8, the J call TRBJ2-3; D possibly corresponds to TRBD2 (8 bases). This CDR3 region has 17 residues. Germline loops: CDR1 MNHGY, CDR2 SAAAGT. The CDR3 DNA reads TGTGCCAGCAGTGAGGGACTAGGGGGCCGGGGCGCAGAGACGCAGTATTTT. Protein sequence: CASSEGLGGRGAETQYF.

This clonotype was counted ten times or more. The chain links TRBV6-5 to TRBJ2-7; a weak D match, TRBD1 (5 bases). Germline-derived CDR1 and CDR2 are MNHEY and SVGAGI. This CDR3 contains 15 residues. Trimming took off 2 bases at V and 2 bases at J, with 13 bases between the two ends. CDR3 sequence reads: CASSYSRVGTYEQYF. The CDR3 nucleotides read TGTGCCAGCAGTTACAGCAGGGTAGGGACCTACGAGCAGTACTTC.

The rearrangement uses TRBV27 and TRBJ2-5; either TRBD1 or TRBD2 may fit D (7 bases each). Germline values: CDR1 MNHEY, CDR2 SMNVEV (reference sequence). This CDR3 comprises 18 residues. The V and J ends lost 1 base and 6 bases respectively, with 24 bases between them. Here the CDR3 DNA reads TGTGCCAGCAGTTTATTTTCAGGGGGGGGCGGGACCTTAAAGACCCAGTACTTC. Translating gives CASSLFSGGGGTLKTQYF.

This clonotype showed up many times. The chain is built from TRBV4-1 and TRBJ2-3; D call uncertain. This CDR3 has 13 amino acids. Germline CDR1 MGHRA, CDR2 YSYEKL. Trimming stripped 3 bases from V and 5 bases from J, with 9 bases between. The CDR3 region is CASSQETVDTQYF. The CDR3 DNA follows: TGCGCCAGCAGCCAGGAAACCGTAGATACGCAGTATTTT.

The V gene is TRBV10-3, the J gene TRBJ2-1; 7 nucleotides agree with TRBD1. The end of the DNA is better explained by TRBJ2-5, so the J call may be wrong. CDR1 is ENHRY, CDR2 SYGVKD, per germline. The CDR3 covers 12 residues. CDR3 loop: CATQGDQETQYF. In nucleotides, the CDR3 is TGTGCCACCCAGGGGGACCAAGAGACCCAGTACTTC.

This chain uses TRBV6-1 with TRBJ2-2; possibly TRBD1 or TRBD2 for D (5 bases each). V dropped 4 bases and J dropped 13 bases, with 22 bases sitting between them. Per the germline V gene, CDR1 is MNHNS and CDR2 is SASEGT. This CDR3 is 15 amino acids long. The CDR3 is CASSVRGRNTGTLFF. The DNA for the CDR3 is TGTGCCAGCAGTGTAAGGGGACGTAACACCGGGACGCTGTTTTTT.

By sample fraction, this clonotype is medium-sized. This chain links TRBV6-1 with TRBJ2-7; 9 nucleotides agree with TRBD2. The CDR3 consists of 14 residues. V was clipped by 5 bases and J by 7 bases; unmatched bases: 9. The germline V gene encodes CDR1 MNHNS and CDR2 SASEGT. The CDR3 DNA is TGTGCCAGCAGTAGGGGGCGGGAGGGCCAAGAGCAGTACTTC. Its protein is CASSRGREGQEQYF.

On this clonotype itself: This may be a read error: a much more frequent sequence differs by one nucleotide. This rearrangement joins TRBV6-1 to TRBJ2-3; a weak D match, TRBD1 (6 bases). Trimming stripped 4 bases from V and 1 base from J, with 6 bases between. From germline, CDR1 is MNHNS and CDR2 SASEGT. The CDR3 is made up of 13 amino acids. In nucleotides, the CDR3 is TGTGCCAGCAGTGGACAGGGCACAGATACGCAGTATTTT. Translation: CASSGQGTDTQYF.

This clonotype is medium-sized by share. The chain links TRBV6-5 to TRBJ2-2; tentatively, D is TRBD2 (5 bases). The CDR3 has 14 amino acids. The V and J ends lost 2 bases and 7 bases respectively, with 11 bases between them. Germline CDR1 MNHEY, CDR2 SVGAGI. The CDR3 nucleotides are TGTGCCAGCAGTTACGGACCGGGGTTCGGGGAGCTGTTTTTT. It is translated as CASSYGPGFGELFF.

In DNA form, the CDR3 reads TGTGCCAGCAGTTCGACTAGCGGGGGTAATGAGCAGTTCTTC. Amino acids: CASSSTSGGNEQFF. The chain combines TRBV6-4 with TRBJ2-1, with 12 bases that match TRBD2. The germline V gene has CDR1 MRHNA and CDR2 SNTAGT. J lost 7 bases, V lost 5 bases, and 3 bases had no gene match. There are 14 residues in the CDR3.

The table lists this clonotype with a count of one. At one of its ends the junction is not consistent with the germline gene, which may arise from a read error. The rearrangement joins TRBV27 to TRBJ2-5; D is perhaps TRBD1 or TRBD2 (5 bases each). The CDR3 has 15 amino acids. Germline V CDR1 and CDR2: MNHEY, SMNVEV (reference sequence). CDR3 bases: TGTGCCGGGGGTCCCGGGGCTCGTGACCAAGATACCCAGTACTTC. Residues: CAGGPGARDQDTQYF.

The chain links TRBV7-6 to TRBJ2-1; weak D call: TRBD1 (6 bases). The CDR3 contains 15 residues. CDR1 is SGHVS and CDR2 is FNYEAQ in the germline V gene. Trimming removed 2 bases from V and 6 bases from J, with 14 bases in between. The DNA of the CDR3 is TGTGCCAGCAGCTTATATCGGGTACAGGGCAATGAGCAGTTCTTC. Its protein is CASSLYRVQGNEQFF.

This clonotype was observed at least ten times. The chain recombines TRBV5-1 with TRBJ2-1; D gene ambiguous. This CDR3 has 12 amino acids. Germline CDR1 is SGHRS and CDR2 is YFSETQ. The V and J ends lost 3 bases and 7 bases respectively, with 8 bases between them. The DNA of the CDR3 is TGCGCCAGCAGCTCGGGTTTTAATGAGCAGTTCTTC. Residues: CASSSGFNEQFF.

To note about this clonotype: Its ends do not fully match the called genes, so a read error is possible. The gene calls are TRBV6-1 and TRBJ2-3, with a weak D call TRBD2 (7 bases). Germline V gives CDR1 MNHNS, CDR2 SASEGT. This CDR3 region has 15 residues. Here the CDR3 DNA reads TGTGCCAGGGGTGAAGGGGGGGGGGACACAGATACGCAGTATTTC. Protein sequence: CARGEGGGDTDTQYF.

This clonotype is judged medium-sized (0.01 to 0.1%). The rearrangement uses TRBV7-2 and TRBJ2-5; TRBD1 matches at 8 bases. The J call could be wrong; TRBJ2-1 is a better fit for the DNA end. CDR3 length: 15 residues. Germline CDR1 is SGHTA and CDR2 is FQGNSA. CDR3 region: CASSLRTGNQETQFF. In DNA, the CDR3 is TGTGCCAGCAGCTTAAGGACAGGGAATCAAGAGACCCAGTTCTTC.

Within the sample, this clonotype is medium-sized. A much larger clone differs by one base, so this may be a read error. The chain combines TRBV6-1 with TRBJ2-1; 7 nucleotides line up with TRBD2. The J call is in doubt because the DNA end fits TRBJ2-7 better. The CDR3 contains 14 residues. Germline CDR1 MNHNS, CDR2 SASEGT. For the CDR3, the DNA is TGTGCCACCGGACGGGGAGGGAGCTACAATGAGCAGTACTTC. Its protein is CATGRGGSYNEQYF.

A few counts support this clonotype. CDR3 residues: CASSELGANTGELFF. The CDR3 nucleotides are TGTGCCAGCAGTGAGCTGGGCGCGAACACCGGGGAGCTGTTTTTT. The chain couples TRBV6-1 to TRBJ2-2; no definite D call. Germline loops: CDR1 MNHNS, CDR2 SASEGT. CDR3 length: 15 residues. Trimming took off 3 bases at V and 0 bases at J, with 8 bases between the two ends.

This clonotype was detected a few times. This chain uses TRBV27 with TRBJ2-1; 7 nucleotides align to TRBD1. CDR1 is MNHEY and CDR2 is SMNVEV in the germline V gene (reference sequence). The V gene end was trimmed by 6 bases and the J gene end by 7 bases; junction bases not matched to a gene: 6. There are 13 residues in the CDR3. The DNA for the CDR3 is TGTGCCAGCAGAACAGGGGCCACTAATGAGCAGTTCTTC. Translating gives CASRTGATNEQFF.

The V gene is TRBV27, the J gene TRBJ2-5, with D possibly being TRBD1 (6 bases). The end of the DNA is better explained by TRBJ2-7, so the J call may be wrong. The CDR3 runs to 14 residues. Germline V gene sequence: CDR1 MNHEY, CDR2 SMNVEV (reference sequence). The CDR3 DNA follows: TGTGCCAGCAGTCCCAGACAGGAGTCCTACGAGCAGTACTTC. Residues: CASSPRQESYEQYF.

This clonotype was recorded a few times. The chain links TRBV6-1 to TRBJ2-2; 12 bases align to TRBD1. The CDR3 consists of 16 residues. The germline CDR1 and CDR2 sequences are MNHNS and SASEGT. After removal of 6 bases from V and 7 bases from J, the junction contained 9 bases not matched to a gene. The CDR3: CASSLGTGGASGELFF. The CDR3 DNA reads TGTGCCAGCAGCCTTGGGACAGGGGGCGCAAGCGGGGAGCTGTTTTTT.